This T cell receptor (beta chain) was captured by sequencing in a study of T cell responses to AZD1222 COVID-19 vaccine. Study-level findings and limits: Close to half of all spike-specific TCRs reportedly target regions of the variants that are unmutated.

Profiling relied on immunoSEQ multiplex PCR, and the TCRdb table lists in-frame clones only, not all of them. The sample records some 50,000 clones, roughly 84% being singletons. This clone was seen a handful of times. The antigen is not known. The CDR3 length is 12 residues. Trimming took off 2 bases at V and 5 bases at J, with 4 bases between the two ends. Germline values: CDR1 MRHNA, CDR2 SNTAGT. The genes are TRBV6-4 and TRBJ2-1; D gene uncertain. The source is an adult in good health. Material: peripheral blood, obtained on day 0 of MenACWY control vaccination. The CDR3 protein is CASSDRDNEQFF. CDR3 DNA: TGTGCCAGCAGTGACAGGGACAATGAGCAGTTCTTC.